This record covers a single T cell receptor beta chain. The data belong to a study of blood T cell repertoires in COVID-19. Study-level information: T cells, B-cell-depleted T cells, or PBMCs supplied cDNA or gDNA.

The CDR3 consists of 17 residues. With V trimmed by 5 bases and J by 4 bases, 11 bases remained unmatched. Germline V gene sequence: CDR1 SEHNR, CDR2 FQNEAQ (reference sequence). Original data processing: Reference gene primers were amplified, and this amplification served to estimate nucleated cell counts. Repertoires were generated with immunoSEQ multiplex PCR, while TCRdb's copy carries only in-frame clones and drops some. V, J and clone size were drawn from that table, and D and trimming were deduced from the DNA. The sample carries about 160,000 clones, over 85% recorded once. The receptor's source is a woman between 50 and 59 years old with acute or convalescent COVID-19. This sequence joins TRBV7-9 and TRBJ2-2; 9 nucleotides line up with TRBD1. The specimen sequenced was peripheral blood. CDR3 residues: CASSASGTGFVTGELFF. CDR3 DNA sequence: TGTGCCAGCAGCGCCTCCGGGACAGGGTTTGTCACCGGGGAGCTGTTTTTT.